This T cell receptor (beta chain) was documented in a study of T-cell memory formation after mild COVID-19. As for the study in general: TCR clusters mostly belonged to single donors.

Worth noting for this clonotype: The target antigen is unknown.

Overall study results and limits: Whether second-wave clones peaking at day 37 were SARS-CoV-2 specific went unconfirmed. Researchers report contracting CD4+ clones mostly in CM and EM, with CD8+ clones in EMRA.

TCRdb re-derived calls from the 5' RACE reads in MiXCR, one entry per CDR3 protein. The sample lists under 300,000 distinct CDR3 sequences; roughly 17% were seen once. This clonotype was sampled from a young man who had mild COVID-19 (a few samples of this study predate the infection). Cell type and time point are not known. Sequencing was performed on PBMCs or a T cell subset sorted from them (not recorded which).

CDR3 loop: CASSVSAWDEQYV. The CDR3 DNA reads TGTGCCAGCAGTGTATCGGCCTGGGACGAGCAGTACGTC. The J gene is TRBJ2-7, the V gene TRBV6-1; D gene ambiguous. This CDR3 spans 13 amino acids. Looked up from germline, CDR1 is MNHNS and CDR2 is SASEGT. V lost 4 bases and J lost 5, with 12 bases in between.